This TCR beta chain was profiled in a study of blood T cell repertoires in COVID-19. Trimming cost V 8 bases and J 4 bases; bases outside gene matches: 10. CDR1 and CDR2 from the germline V gene are MRHNA and SNTAGT. The CDR3 has 14 amino acids. Some clones are missing from TCRdb's copy, which holds only in-frame ones; the method was immunoSEQ multiplex PCR. Altogether around 140,000 clones are present, about 80% being singletons, with the ten largest covering 40% to 55%. Sequencing input: peripheral blood. The receptor was derived from a human donor in a cohort sampled during active COVID-19. This chain joins TRBV6-4 and TRBJ1-1; TRBD1 matches 7 bases. The CDR3 nucleotides are TGTGCCAGCCCTAATTACAGGGGATGCACTGAAGCTTTCTTT. It translates to CASPNYRGCTEAFF.